A single sample is the source of the 15 T cell receptor beta chains below, sequenced in a study of cytomegalovirus exposure and HLA in healthy donors (dated by TCRdb to about 2017). Libraries came from the immunoSEQ multiplex PCR assay. For the multiplex PCR, a mixture combining 60 forward primers for TCR Vbeta segments and 13 reverse primers for TCR Jbeta segments was used. Sourced from immuneACCESS, this table was stored by TCRdb with only in-frame sequences that have V and J called. A share of the clones is absent; for the studies checked, an unresolved V gene accounts for under half, and the remainder has no known explanation. A total of some 170,000 clones appear in this sample, around 80% of them only once. The ten biggest clones cover approximately 4.5% of the sample. Sequencing used PBMCs. The receptors come from a man aged 25-40 years in good health and CMV-seronegative.

V and J are TRBV6-1 and TRBJ1-5; D might be TRBD1 (6 bases). Germline V gene sequence: CDR1 MNHNS, CDR2 SASEGT. The CDR3 length is 14 residues. The V gene lost 8 bases and the J gene lost 5 bases, with 16 bases spanning the gap. DNA for the CDR3: TGTGCCAGCGGGGGCTTTCAAGCGGATCAGCCCCAGCATTTT. This sequence encodes CASGGFQADQPQHF.

V usage is TRBV30 and J usage is TRBJ2-1; 7 nucleotides match TRBD2. The J segment lost 6 bases and the V segment lost 4 bases, leaving 9 bases of the junction unmatched. Per germline, CDR1 GTSNPN and CDR2 SVGIG (reference sequence). The CDR3 covers 14 residues. Written as DNA, the CDR3 is TGTGCCTGGATGGTCGGGAGGCTATCCAATGAGCAGTTCTTC. Its translation: CAWMVGRLSNEQFF.

DNA for the CDR3: TGTGCCAGCAGTTCCCGGGACAGGGCGCGGAAAACTGAAGCTTTCTTT. It is translated as CASSSRDRARKTEAFF. The V call is TRBV28, the J call TRBJ1-1, with TRBD1 identical over 9 bases. Unmatched junction bases numbered 11, after V lost 4 bases and J lost 5 bases. CDR1 is MDHEN and CDR2 is SYDVKM in the germline V gene. The CDR3 contains 16 residues.

The chain has TRBV5-1 and TRBJ1-4, with D maybe TRBD1 (6 bases). V lost 2 bases and J lost 3, with 8 bases in between. Germline V lookup: CDR1 SGHRS, CDR2 YFSETQ. The length of the CDR3 is 14 residues. The CDR3: CASSFGQPNEKLFF. CDR3 nucleotides: TGCGCCAGCAGCTTCGGACAGCCTAATGAAAAACTGTTTTTT.

The chain is built from TRBV6-5 and TRBJ1-4; TRBD1 aligns across 9 bases. Per the germline V gene, CDR1 is MNHEY and CDR2 is SVGAGI. The CDR3 has 13 residues. J gave up 8 bases and V 8 bases, and 6 bases lay outside the gene matches. CDR3 amino acids: CASSRDRDEKLFF. Here the CDR3 DNA reads TGTGCCAGCTCCCGGGACAGGGACGAAAAACTGTTTTTT.

The genes are TRBV11-2 and TRBJ2-7; D may be TRBD1 (6 bases). Between the trimmed V and J ends, which lost 5 bases and 5 bases, there was a span of 10 bases. This CDR3 region has 12 residues. Per the germline V gene, CDR1 is SGHAT and CDR2 is FQNNGV. CDR3 sequence: CASSQGYHEQYF. Here the CDR3 DNA reads TGTGCCAGCAGCCAGGGGTACCACGAGCAGTACTTC.

This clone was observed a few times. The chain couples TRBV2 to TRBJ1-3; D ambiguous. CDR3 length: 13 residues. Germline V gene lookup returns CDR1 SNHLY and CDR2 FYNNEI. V dropped 7 bases and J dropped 0 bases, with 7 bases sitting between them. CDR3 in amino acids: CASTRVSGNTIYF. The CDR3 nucleotides read TGTGCCAGCACCCGGGTCTCTGGAAACACCATATATTTT.

The chain joins TRBV5-4 to TRBJ2-5; D is possibly TRBD1 (5 bases). Trimming shortened V by 5 bases and J by 2 bases, and 13 bases separated the two germline ends. The germline gives CDR1 SGHNT, CDR2 YYREEE (reference sequence). This CDR3 spans 14 amino acids. DNA for the CDR3: TGTGCCAGCAGTTACCAGGGTGGTCAAGAGACCCAGTACTTC. Amino acid sequence: CASSYQGGQETQYF.

This clone was recorded once. This CDR3 is also generated by other DNA sequences in the sample. The chain has TRBV18 and TRBJ1-2; D remains ambiguous. In germline, CDR1 is KGHSH, CDR2 LQKENI. This CDR3 contains 13 residues. Trimming pared 2 bases from V and 3 bases from J, leaving 7 bases between. In DNA form, the CDR3 reads TGTGCCAGCTCACCAGAGGGTGACTATGGCTACACCTTC. Its protein product is CASSPEGDYGYTF. The variable domain in full, with the rest retrieved from reference TRBV18 and TRBJ1-2, is NAGVMQNPRHLVRRRGQEARLRCSPMKGHSHVYWYRQLPEEGLKFMVYLQKENIIDESGMPKERFSAEFPKEGPSILRIQQVVRGDSAAYFCASSPEGDYGYTFGSGTRLTVV.

For this clone: Compared with germline, one end of the junction differs, possibly owing to a read error. The chain employs TRBV7-9 and TRBJ2-4; no reliable D call. Germline V lookup: CDR1 SEHNR, CDR2 FQNEAQ (reference sequence). The CDR3 consists of 15 residues. CDR3 region: CSSSHSWAAKNIQYF. The CDR3 DNA sequence: TGTTCCAGCAGCCACTCTTGGGCAGCCAAAAACATTCAGTACTTC.

The chain joins TRBV30 to TRBJ1-5; TRBD1 might be the D (5 bases). The CDR3 totals 12 residues. Germline CDR1 reads GTSNPN; CDR2 reads SVGIG (reference sequence). Trimming stripped 5 bases from V and 6 bases from J, with 11 bases between. The CDR3 sequence: CAWSTGSQPQHF. In DNA, the CDR3 is TGTGCCTGGTCTACAGGAAGTCAGCCCCAGCATTTT. Based on the CDR3 plus reference TRBV30 and TRBJ1-5, the full variable domain is SQTIHQWPATLVQPVGSPLSLECTVEGTSNPNLYWYRQAAGRGLQLLFYSVGIGQISSEVPQNLSASRPQDRQFILSSKKLLLSDSGFYLCAWSTGSQPQHFGDGTRLSIL.

The chain employs TRBV6-6 and TRBJ2-3, with TRBD2 matching 9 bases. The germline V gene encodes CDR1 MNHNY and CDR2 SVGAGI (reference sequence). Trimming took 0 bases from V and 5 from J; bases not matched to a gene: 3. The length of the CDR3 is 15 residues. This CDR3 reads CASSYSSGRRDTQYF. In DNA form, the CDR3 reads TGTGCCAGCAGTTACTCAAGCGGGAGGAGAGATACGCAGTATTTT.

V and J are TRBV19 and TRBJ2-7; 8 nucleotides align to TRBD1. This CDR3 is 16 amino acids long. Unmatched junction bases numbered 8, after V lost 4 bases and J lost 0 bases. The germline V gene has CDR1 LNHDA and CDR2 SQIVND (reference sequence). DNA for the CDR3: TGTGCCAGTAGTACCGGACAGGGACCCCTCTCCTACGAGCAGTACTTC. Amino acid sequence: CASSTGQGPLSYEQYF.

The genes are TRBV19 and TRBJ2-5; tentatively, D is TRBD1 (6 bases). Looked up from germline, CDR1 is LNHDA and CDR2 is SQIVND (reference sequence). V gave up 5 bases and J gave up 3 bases, with 10 bases separating them. CDR3 size: 13 residues. The CDR3 DNA reads TGTGCCAGTAGTCCCTGGACAGAAGAGACCCAGTACTTC. Its protein product is CASSPWTEETQYF.

The rearrangement uses TRBV9 and TRBJ2-3, with TRBD2 matching 7 bases. CDR3 length: 15 amino acids. Germline-derived CDR1 and CDR2 are SGDLS and YYNGEE. The V and J ends lost 4 bases and 4 bases, in that order; junction bases with no gene match: 9. For the CDR3, the DNA is TGTGCCAGCAGCTCACTTGGGGGGGGTGCAGATACGCAGTATTTT. It specifies CASSSLGGGADTQYF.